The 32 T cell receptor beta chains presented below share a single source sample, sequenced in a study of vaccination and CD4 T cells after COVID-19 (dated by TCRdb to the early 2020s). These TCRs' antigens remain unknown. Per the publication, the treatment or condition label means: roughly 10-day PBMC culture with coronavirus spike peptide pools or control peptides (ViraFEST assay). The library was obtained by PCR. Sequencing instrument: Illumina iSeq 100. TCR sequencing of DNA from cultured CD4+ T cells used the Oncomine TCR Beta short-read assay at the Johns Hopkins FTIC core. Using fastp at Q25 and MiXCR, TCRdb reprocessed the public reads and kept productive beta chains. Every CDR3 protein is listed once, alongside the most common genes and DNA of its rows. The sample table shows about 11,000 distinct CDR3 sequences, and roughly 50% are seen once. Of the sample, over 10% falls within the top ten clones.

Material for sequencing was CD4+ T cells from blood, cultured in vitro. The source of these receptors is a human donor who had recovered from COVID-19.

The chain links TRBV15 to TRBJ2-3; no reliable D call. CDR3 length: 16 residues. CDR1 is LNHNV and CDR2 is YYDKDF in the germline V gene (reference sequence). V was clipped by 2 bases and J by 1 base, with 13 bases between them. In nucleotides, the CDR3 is TGTGCCACCAGCAGAACCAGCGCAAAGGGCACAGATACGCAGTATTTT. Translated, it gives CATSRTSAKGTDTQYF.

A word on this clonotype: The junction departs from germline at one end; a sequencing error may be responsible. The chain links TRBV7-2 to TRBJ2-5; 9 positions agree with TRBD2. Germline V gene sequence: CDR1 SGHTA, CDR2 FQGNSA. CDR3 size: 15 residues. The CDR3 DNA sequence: TGTGCCAGCAGCCTAGCGGGGATGGGGACGGAGACCCAGTACTTC. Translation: CASSLAGMGTETQYF.

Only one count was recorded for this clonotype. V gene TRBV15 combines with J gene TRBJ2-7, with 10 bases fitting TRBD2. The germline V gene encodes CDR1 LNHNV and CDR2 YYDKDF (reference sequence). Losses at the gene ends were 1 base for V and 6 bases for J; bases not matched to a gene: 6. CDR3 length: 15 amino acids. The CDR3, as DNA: TGTGCCACCAGCAGAGCGGTTAGCGGGAGGACCGAGCAGTACTTC. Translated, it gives CATSRAVSGRTEQYF.

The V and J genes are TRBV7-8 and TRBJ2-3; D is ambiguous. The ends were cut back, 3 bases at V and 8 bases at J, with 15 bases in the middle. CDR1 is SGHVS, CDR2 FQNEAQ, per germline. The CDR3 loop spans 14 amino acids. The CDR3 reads CASSFAGGLGTQYF. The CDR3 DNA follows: TGTGCCAGCAGCTTCGCCGGTGGGCTGGGTACGCAGTATTTT.

The CDR3 nucleotides are TGTGCCAGCAGTCCATGGGGACAGGGGGACAAAAACATTCAGTACTTC. Residues: CASSPWGQGDKNIQYF. The chain carries TRBV12-3 or TRBV12-4 and TRBJ2-4; 11 nucleotides align to TRBD1. There are 16 residues in the CDR3. V lost 5 bases, J lost 3 bases, and 6 bases stayed unmatched.

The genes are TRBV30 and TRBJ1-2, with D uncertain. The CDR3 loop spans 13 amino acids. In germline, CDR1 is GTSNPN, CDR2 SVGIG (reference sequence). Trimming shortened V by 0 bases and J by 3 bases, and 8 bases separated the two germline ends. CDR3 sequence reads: CAWSVQMYYGYTF. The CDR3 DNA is TGTGCCTGGAGTGTACAGATGTACTATGGCTACACCTTC.

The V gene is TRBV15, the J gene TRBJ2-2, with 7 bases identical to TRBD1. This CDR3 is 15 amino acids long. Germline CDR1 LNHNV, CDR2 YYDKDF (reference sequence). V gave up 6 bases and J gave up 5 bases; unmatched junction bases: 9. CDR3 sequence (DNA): TGTGCCACCAGGGAATCTGACAGGGATACCGGGGAGCTGTTTTTT. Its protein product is CATRESDRDTGELFF.

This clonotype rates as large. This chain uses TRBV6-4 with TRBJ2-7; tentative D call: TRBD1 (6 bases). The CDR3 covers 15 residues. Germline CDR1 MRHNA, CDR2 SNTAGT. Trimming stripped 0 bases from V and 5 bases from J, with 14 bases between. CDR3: CASSDSSTGRDEQYF. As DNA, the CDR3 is TGTGCCAGCAGTGACTCTTCGACAGGACGGGACGAGCAGTACTTC.

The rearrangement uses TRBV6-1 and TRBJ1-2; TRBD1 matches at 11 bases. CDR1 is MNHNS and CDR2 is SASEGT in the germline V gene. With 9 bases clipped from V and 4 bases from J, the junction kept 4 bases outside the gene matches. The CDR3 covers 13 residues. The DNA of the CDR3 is TGTGCCAGGGGGGACAGGGGGACCTATGGCTACACCTTC. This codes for CARGDRGTYGYTF.

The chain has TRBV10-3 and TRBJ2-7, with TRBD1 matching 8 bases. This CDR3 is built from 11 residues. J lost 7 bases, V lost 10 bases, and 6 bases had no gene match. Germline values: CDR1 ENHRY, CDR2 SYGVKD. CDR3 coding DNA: TGTGCCACCGGGACAGGAGAGGAGCAGTACTTC. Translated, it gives CATGTGEEQYF.

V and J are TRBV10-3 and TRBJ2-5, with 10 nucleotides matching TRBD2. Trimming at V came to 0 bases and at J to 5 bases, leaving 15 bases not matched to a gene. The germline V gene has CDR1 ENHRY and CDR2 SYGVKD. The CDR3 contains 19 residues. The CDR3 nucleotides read TGTGCCATCAGTGAGTCGTTGGCTAGCGGGAGAGGAGGTCTTGAGACCCAGTACTTC. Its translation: CAISESLASGRGGLETQYF.

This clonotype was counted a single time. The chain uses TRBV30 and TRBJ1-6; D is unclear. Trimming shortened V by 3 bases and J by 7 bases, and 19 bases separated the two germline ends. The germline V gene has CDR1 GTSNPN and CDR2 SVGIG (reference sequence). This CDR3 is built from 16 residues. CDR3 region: CAWRAPRTLWNSPLHF. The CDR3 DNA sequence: TGTGCCTGGAGAGCCCCCAGGACGCTTTGGAATTCACCCCTCCACTTT.

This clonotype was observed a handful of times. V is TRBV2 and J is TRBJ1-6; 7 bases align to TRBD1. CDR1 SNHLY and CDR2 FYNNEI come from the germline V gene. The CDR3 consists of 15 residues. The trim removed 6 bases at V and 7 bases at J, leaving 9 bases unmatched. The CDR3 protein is CASSPQGVTNSPLHF. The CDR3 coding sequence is TGTGCCAGCAGCCCCCAGGGGGTGACAAATTCACCCCTCCACTTT.

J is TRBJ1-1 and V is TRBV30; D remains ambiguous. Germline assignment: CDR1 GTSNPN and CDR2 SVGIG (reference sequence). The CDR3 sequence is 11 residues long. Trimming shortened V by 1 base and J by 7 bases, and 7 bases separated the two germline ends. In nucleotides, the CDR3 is TGTGCCTGGAGTGAGACACATGAAGCTTTCTTT. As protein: CAWSETHEAFF. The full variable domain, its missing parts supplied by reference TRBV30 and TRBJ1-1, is SQTIHQWPATLVQPVGSPLSLECTVEGTSNPNLYWYRQAAGRGLQLLFYSVGIGQISSEVPQNLSASRPQDRQFILSSKKLLLSDSGFYLCAWSETHEAFFGQGTRLTVV.

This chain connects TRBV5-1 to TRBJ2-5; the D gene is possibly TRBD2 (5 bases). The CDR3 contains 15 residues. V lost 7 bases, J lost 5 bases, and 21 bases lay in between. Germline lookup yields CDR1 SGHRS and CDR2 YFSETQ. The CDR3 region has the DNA TGCGCCAGCGGTCCGTCGGAGGCCCCTATGGAGACCCAGTACTTC. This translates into CASGPSEAPMETQYF.

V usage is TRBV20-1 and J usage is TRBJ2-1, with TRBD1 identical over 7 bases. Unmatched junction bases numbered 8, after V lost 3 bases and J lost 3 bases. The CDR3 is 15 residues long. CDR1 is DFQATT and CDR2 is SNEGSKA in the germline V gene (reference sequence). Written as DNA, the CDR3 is TGCAGTGCTAGCGGTATCAGGGGGAACTACAATGAGCAGTTCTTC. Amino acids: CSASGIRGNYNEQFF.

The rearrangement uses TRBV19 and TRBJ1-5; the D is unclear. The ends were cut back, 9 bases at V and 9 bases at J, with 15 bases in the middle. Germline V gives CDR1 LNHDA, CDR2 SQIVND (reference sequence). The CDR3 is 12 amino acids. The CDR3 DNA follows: TGTGCCAGCCTAGTTCGGAGGTCGCCCCAGCATTTT. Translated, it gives CASLVRRSPQHF.

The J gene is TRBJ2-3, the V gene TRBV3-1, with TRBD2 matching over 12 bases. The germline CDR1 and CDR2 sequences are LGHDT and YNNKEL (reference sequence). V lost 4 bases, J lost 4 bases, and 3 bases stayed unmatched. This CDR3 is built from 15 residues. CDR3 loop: CASSLTSGGPDTQYF. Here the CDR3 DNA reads TGTGCCAGCAGCCTGACTAGCGGGGGTCCAGATACGCAGTATTTT.

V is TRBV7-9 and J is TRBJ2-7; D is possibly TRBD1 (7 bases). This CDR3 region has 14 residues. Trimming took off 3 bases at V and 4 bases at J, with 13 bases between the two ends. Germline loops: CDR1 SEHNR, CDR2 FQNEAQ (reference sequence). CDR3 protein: CASSFGQGGYEQYF. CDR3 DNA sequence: TGTGCCAGCAGCTTCGGTCAGGGGGGTTACGAGCAGTACTTC.

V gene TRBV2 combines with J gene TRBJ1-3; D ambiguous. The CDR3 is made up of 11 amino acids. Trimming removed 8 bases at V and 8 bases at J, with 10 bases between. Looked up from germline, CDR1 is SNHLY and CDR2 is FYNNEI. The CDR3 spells CASGRRDTIYF. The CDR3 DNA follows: TGTGCCAGCGGTCGACGGGACACCATATATTTT.

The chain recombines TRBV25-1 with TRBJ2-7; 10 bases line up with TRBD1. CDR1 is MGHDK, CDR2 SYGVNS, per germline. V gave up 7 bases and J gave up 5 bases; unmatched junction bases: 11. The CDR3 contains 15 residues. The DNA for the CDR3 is TGTGCCAGCACCCCCTCTGGGACAGGGGACCACGAGCAGTACTTC. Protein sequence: CASTPSGTGDHEQYF.

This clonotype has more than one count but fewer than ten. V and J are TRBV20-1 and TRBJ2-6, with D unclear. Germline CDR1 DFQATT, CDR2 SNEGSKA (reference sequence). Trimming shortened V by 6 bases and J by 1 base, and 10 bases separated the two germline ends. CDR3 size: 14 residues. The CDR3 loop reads CSARTFSGANVLTF. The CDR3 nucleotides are TGCAGTGCACGGACGTTTTCTGGGGCCAACGTCCTGACTTTC.

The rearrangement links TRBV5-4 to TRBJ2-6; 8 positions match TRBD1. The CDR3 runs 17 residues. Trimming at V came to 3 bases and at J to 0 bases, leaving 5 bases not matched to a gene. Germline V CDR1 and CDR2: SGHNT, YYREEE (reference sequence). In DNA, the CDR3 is TGTGCCAGCAGCTCGGGACAGGCGCACTCTGGGGCCAACGTCCTGACTTTC. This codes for CASSSGQAHSGANVLTF.

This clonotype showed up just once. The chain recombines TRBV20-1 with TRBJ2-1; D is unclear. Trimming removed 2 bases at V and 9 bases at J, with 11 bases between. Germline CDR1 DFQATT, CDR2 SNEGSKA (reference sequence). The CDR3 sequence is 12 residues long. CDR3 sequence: CSARKTPSEQFF. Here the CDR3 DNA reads TGCAGTGCTAGAAAGACCCCCAGTGAGCAGTTCTTC.

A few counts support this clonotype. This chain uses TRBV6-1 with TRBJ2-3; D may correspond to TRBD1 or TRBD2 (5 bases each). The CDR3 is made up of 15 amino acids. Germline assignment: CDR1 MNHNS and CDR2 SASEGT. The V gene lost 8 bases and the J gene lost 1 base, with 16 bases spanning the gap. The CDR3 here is CASQGTGTGTDTQYF. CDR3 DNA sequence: TGTGCCAGCCAAGGCACCGGGACGGGCACAGATACGCAGTATTTT.

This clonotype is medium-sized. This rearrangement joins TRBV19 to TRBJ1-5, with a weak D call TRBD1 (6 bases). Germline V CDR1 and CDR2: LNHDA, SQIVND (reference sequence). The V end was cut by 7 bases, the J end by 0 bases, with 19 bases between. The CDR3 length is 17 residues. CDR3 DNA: TGTGCCAGTAAAGGGCGCCAGGGGAACTATAGCAATCAGCCCCAGCATTTT. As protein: CASKGRQGNYSNQPQHF.

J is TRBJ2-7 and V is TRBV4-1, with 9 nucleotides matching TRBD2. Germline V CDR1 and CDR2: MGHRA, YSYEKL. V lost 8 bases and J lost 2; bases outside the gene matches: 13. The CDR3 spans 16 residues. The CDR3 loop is CASGPTPASGTYEQYF. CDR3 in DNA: TGCGCCAGCGGTCCTACTCCGGCTAGCGGGACCTACGAGCAGTACTTC.

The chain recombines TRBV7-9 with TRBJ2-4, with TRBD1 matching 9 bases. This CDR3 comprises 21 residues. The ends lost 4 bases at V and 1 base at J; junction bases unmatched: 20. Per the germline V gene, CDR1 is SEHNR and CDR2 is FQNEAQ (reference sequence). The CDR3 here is CASSWSPPGQGSPSAKNIQYF. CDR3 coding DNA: TGTGCCAGCAGCTGGTCCCCCCCGGGACAGGGTTCACCCTCCGCCAAAAACATTCAGTACTTC.

The CDR3 loop is CASKGLVGETGELFF. Here the CDR3 DNA reads TGTGCCAGTAAGGGGCTAGTTGGGGAAACCGGGGAGCTGTTTTTT. J is TRBJ2-2 and V is TRBV19; possible D gene TRBD1, 5 bases. The CDR3 runs 15 residues. Germline-derived CDR1 and CDR2 are LNHDA and SQIVND (reference sequence). Trimming left V 7 bases short and J 5 bases short, with 17 bases between.

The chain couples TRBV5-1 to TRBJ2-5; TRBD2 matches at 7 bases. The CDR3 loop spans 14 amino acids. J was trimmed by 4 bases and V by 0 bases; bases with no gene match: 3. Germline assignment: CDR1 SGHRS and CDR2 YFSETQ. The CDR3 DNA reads TGCGCCAGCAGCTTGGCGGGGGGTGGAGAGACCCAGTACTTC. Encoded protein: CASSLAGGGETQYF.

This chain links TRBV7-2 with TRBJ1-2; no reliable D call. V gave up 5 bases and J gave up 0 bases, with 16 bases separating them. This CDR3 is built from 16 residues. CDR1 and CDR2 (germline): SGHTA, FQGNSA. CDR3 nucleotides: TGTGCCAGCAGCCACATGGTACAGACCTCTAACTATGGCTACACCTTC. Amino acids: CASSHMVQTSNYGYTF.

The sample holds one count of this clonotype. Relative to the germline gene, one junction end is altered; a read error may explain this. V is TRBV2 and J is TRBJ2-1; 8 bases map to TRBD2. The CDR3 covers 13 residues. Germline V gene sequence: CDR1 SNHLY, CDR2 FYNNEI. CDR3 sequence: CASLGLVYNEQSF. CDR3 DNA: TGTGCCAGCTTGGGACTAGTCTACAATGAGCAGTCCTTC.